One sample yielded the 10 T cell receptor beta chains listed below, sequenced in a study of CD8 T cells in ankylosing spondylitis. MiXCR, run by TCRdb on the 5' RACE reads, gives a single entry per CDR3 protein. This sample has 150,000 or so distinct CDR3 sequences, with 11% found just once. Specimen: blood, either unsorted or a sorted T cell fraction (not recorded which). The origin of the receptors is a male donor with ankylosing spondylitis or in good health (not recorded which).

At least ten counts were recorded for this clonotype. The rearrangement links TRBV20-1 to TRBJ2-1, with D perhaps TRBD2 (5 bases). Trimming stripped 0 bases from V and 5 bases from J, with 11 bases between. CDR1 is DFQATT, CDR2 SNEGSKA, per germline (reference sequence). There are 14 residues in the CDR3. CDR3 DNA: TGCAGTGCTAGAGATACTGGACTCGACAATGAGCAGTTCTTC. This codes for CSARDTGLDNEQFF.

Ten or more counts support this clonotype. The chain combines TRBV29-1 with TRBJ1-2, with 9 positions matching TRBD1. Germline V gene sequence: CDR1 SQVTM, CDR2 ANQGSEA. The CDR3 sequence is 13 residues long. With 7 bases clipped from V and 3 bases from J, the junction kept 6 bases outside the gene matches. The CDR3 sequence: CSDKQGADYGYTF. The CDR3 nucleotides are TGCAGCGACAAACAGGGGGCGGACTATGGCTACACCTTC.

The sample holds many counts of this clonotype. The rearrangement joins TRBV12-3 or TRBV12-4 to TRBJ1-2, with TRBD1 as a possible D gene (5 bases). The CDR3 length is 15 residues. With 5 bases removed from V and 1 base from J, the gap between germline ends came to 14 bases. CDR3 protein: CASSRPGRFNYGYTF. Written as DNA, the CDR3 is TGTGCCAGCAGTAGACCGGGACGGTTTAACTATGGCTACACCTTC.

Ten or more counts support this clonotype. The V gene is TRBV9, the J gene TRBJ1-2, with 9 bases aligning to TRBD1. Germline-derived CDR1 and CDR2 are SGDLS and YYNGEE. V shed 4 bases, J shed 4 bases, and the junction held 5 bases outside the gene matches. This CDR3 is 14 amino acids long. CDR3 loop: CASSRTGGSYGYTF. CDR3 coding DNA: TGTGCCAGCAGCAGAACAGGGGGCAGCTATGGCTACACCTTC.

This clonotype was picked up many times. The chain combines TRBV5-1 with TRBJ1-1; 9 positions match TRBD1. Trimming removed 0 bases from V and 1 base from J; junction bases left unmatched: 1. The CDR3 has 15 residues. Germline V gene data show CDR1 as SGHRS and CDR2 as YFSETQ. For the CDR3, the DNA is TGCGCCAGCAGCTTGGCGGGACAGGGGAACACTGAAGCTTTCTTT. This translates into CASSLAGQGNTEAFF.

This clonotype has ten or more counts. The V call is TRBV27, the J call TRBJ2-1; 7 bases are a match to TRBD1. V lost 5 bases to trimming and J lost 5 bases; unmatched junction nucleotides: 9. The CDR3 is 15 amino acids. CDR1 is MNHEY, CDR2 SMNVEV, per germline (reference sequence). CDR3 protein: CASSQRQGRHNEQFF. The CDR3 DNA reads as TGTGCCAGCAGTCAGAGACAGGGAAGGCACAATGAGCAGTTCTTC.

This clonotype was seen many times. DNA for the CDR3: TGTGCCACCAGCATCCGGGCTACCTACAATGAGCAGTTCTTC. Translation gives CATSIRATYNEQFF. The chain has TRBV15 and TRBJ2-1; D gene uncertain. Germline V lookup: CDR1 LNHNV, CDR2 YYDKDF (reference sequence). This CDR3 comprises 14 residues. V lost 4 bases and J lost 2, with 9 bases in between.

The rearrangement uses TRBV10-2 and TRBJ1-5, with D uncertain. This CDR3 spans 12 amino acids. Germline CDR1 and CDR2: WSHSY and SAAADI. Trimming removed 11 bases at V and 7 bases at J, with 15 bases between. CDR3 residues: CAGGEKGQPQHF. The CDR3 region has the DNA TGCGCCGGTGGCGAGAAAGGACAGCCCCAGCATTTT.

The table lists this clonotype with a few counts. The CDR3 DNA reads TGTGCCAGCAGGGAGGGGGGCTCCTACAATGAGCAGTTCTTC. Translation gives CASREGGSYNEQFF. The chain is built from TRBV7-2 and TRBJ2-1; either TRBD1 or TRBD2 may fit D (6 bases each). Germline loops: CDR1 SGHTA, CDR2 FQGNSA. V lost 6 bases, J lost 0 bases, and 9 bases lay in between. The CDR3 is made up of 14 amino acids.

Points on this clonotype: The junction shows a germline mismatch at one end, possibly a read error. The CDR3 DNA is TGCTGTGCTAGAGGGTATGGTAGGGGACTAGAGCCAAGCGAGCAGTACTTC. Protein sequence: CCARGYGRGLEPSEQYF. The V gene is TRBV20-1, the J gene TRBJ2-7; 8 bases align to TRBD2. From germline, CDR1 is DFQATT and CDR2 SNEGSKA (reference sequence). The CDR3 has 17 residues.